This T cell receptor beta chain originates from a study of post-analysis software for immune sequencing data. TCR beta libraries were prepared from cDNA with unique molecular identifiers. T cells numbering about 0.85 to 10 million yielded approximately 500,000 cDNA molecules. TCRdb redid the calling of the PCR reads with MiXCR, one entry per CDR3 protein. Here the sample spans roughly 600,000 distinct CDR3 sequences, about 44% being singletons. The clonotype comes from a girl aged 5 to 17 with multiple sclerosis. The sequencing input was blood.

CDR3 bases: TGTGCCAGCAGCTTTGGACAGGGGGTTGAGCAGTTCTTC. This codes for CASSFGQGVEQFF. The genes are TRBV7-2 and TRBJ2-1; 10 bases match TRBD1. CDR1 and CDR2 from the germline V gene are SGHTA and FQGNSA. CDR3 length equals 13 residues. The V segment lost 3 bases and the J segment 9 bases; nucleotides outside the gene matches: 2. The entire variable domain, with the rest obtained from reference TRBV7-2 and TRBJ2-1, is as follows: GAGVSQSPSNKVTEKGKDVELRCDPISGHTALYWYRQSLGQGLEFLIYFQGNSAPDKSGLPSDRFSAERTGGSVSTLTIQRTQQEDSAVYLCASSFGQGVEQFFGPGTRLTVL.